The 10 T cell receptor beta chains given below trace back to one sample, sequenced in a study of T-cell reconstitution after alpha-beta-depleted transplantation in children (dated by TCRdb to 2015 to 2016). The library relied on PCR. Sequencer: Illumina HiSeq 2500. TCR libraries were prepared with molecular barcoding, using unique molecular identifiers to normalize TCRbeta repertoire quantification. In-frame beta chains were kept once TCRdb had trimmed the public reads at Q25 with fastp and called clones with MiXCR. Entries are consolidated by CDR3 protein sequence, retaining the most common genes and DNA. A total of hundreds of thousands of distinct CDR3 sequences appear in this sample, roughly an eighth of them only once. The ten most abundant clones make up under 7% of the sample. The source material was PBMCs from the stem cell graft donor, sampled from the stem cell graft. The receptors come from a human donor who donated a stem cell graft to a child with combined immunodeficiency.

The V and J genes are TRBV7-2 and TRBJ2-5; a weak D match, TRBD2 (6 bases). Trimming stripped 1 base from V and 0 bases from J, with 9 bases between. The germline V gene encodes CDR1 SGHTA and CDR2 FQGNSA. The CDR3 is 15 residues long. The DNA for the CDR3 is TGTGCCAGCAGCTTAGTTGCGGGGTACCAAGAGACCCAGTACTTC. This gives the protein CASSLVAGYQETQYF.

This clonotype was detected many times. CDR3 DNA sequence: TGTGCCAGCAGTTCTACACCGTGGTACGAGCAGTACTTC. Residues: CASSSTPWYEQYF. The gene calls are TRBV12-3 or TRBV12-4 and TRBJ2-7; D is unresolved. Trimming shortened V by 4 bases and J by 4 bases, and 11 bases separated the two germline ends. This CDR3 has 13 amino acids.

The gene calls are TRBV12-3 or TRBV12-4 and TRBJ2-7; D tentatively fits TRBD1 or TRBD2 (5 bases each). The CDR3 consists of 12 residues. V was shortened by 3 bases and J by 6 bases, with 9 bases between the two germline ends. The CDR3 reads CASSFWGFEQYF. The CDR3 DNA reads TGTGCCAGCAGTTTTTGGGGGTTCGAGCAGTACTTC.

This clonotype showed up many times. The chain links TRBV4-3 to TRBJ2-7, with D unresolved. V lost 0 bases and J 1 base, leaving 13 bases between the germline ends. Germline CDR1 is LGHNA and CDR2 is YSLEER. The CDR3 runs 16 residues. The CDR3 bases are TGCGCCAGCAGCCAAGAGATAGTGGACGGATCCTACGAGCAGTACTTC. Protein product: CASSQEIVDGSYEQYF.

The chain recombines TRBV5-6 with TRBJ1-3; D is undetermined. The CDR3 has 14 residues. From germline, CDR1 is SGHDT and CDR2 YYEEEE. V lost 1 base and J 0 bases, leaving 5 bases between the germline ends. The CDR3 nucleotides read TGTGCCAGCAGCTTGTATCGCTCTGGAAACACCATATATTTT. Amino acids: CASSLYRSGNTIYF.

There are many counts of this clonotype. The chain employs TRBV12-3 or TRBV12-4 and TRBJ2-1, with TRBD2 identical over 11 bases. This CDR3 contains 16 residues. The V segment lost 10 bases and the J segment 7 bases; nucleotides outside the gene matches: 15. CDR3 sequence reads: CAITPPAGTSGNEQFF. CDR3 sequence (DNA): TGTGCCATCACCCCCCCGGCAGGGACTAGCGGTAATGAGCAGTTCTTC.

This chain uses TRBV11-3 with TRBJ2-7, with D possibly being TRBD2 (6 bases). The CDR3 totals 13 residues. The V end was cut by 2 bases, the J end by 6 bases, with 11 bases between. Germline V lookup: CDR1 SGHNT, CDR2 YENEEA. The CDR3 loop reads CASSLIGGAEQYF. As DNA, the CDR3 is TGTGCCAGCAGCTTAATTGGCGGGGCCGAGCAGTACTTC.

As for this clonotype: A much larger clone lies a single base off, so this may be a read error. Since no conserved phenylalanine or tryptophan closes the CDR3, a read error is the likely cause. V is TRBV29-1 and J is TRBJ2-1, with D possibly being TRBD2 (6 bases). Per the germline V gene, CDR1 is SQVTM and CDR2 is ANQGSEA. V lost 3 bases to trimming and J lost 4 bases, with 10 bases between them. CDR3 length: 13 amino acids. In DNA, the CDR3 is TGCAGCGTTGACGGGAGAGAATACAATGAGCAGTTCGTC. Protein sequence: CSVDGREYNEQFV.

This clonotype has only a few counts. V gene TRBV20-1 combines with J gene TRBJ1-2, with 8 bases identical to TRBD1. Trimming at V came to 1 base and at J to 3 bases, leaving 10 bases not matched to a gene. This CDR3 region has 16 residues. The germline CDR1 and CDR2 sequences are DFQATT and SNEGSKA (reference sequence). CDR3 protein: CSARVSDRAGDYGYTF. CDR3 DNA sequence: TGCAGTGCTAGAGTGTCGGACAGGGCGGGGGACTATGGCTACACCTTC.

This clonotype was seen a few times. V gene TRBV6-2 or TRBV6-3 combines with J gene TRBJ1-2; tentative D call: TRBD1 (5 bases). The germline V gene encodes CDR1 MNHEY and CDR2 SVGEGT. The ends were cut back, 6 bases at V and 0 bases at J, with 17 bases in the middle. The CDR3 sequence is 16 residues long. DNA of the CDR3: TGTGCCAGCAGACCGGGGAGGGGAAAGACTAACTATGGCTACACCTTC. It encodes CASRPGRGKTNYGYTF.